This T cell receptor (beta chain) was recovered during a study of T-cell reconstitution after alpha-beta-depleted transplantation in children. Preparation of the TCRbeta library involved a method that used unique molecular identifiers. TCRdb fed the PCR reads into MiXCR, producing one record per CDR3 protein. The table shows fewer than 550,000 distinct CDR3 sequences, with over 9.5% occurring only once. This clonotype has only a few counts. This CDR3 has 16 amino acids. Per germline, CDR1 LGHDT and CDR2 YNNKEL (reference sequence). With 0 bases clipped from V and 4 bases from J, the junction kept 6 bases outside the gene matches.

The source of this sequence is a female patient between 2 and 10 years old who had a stem cell transplant for aplastic anemia, so the T cells may come from the graft donor. The chain employs TRBV3-1 and TRBJ1-2; 9 nucleotides agree with TRBD1. This sample comprised PBMCs, mostly from graft donor cells, obtained 180 days after TCRalphabeta/CD19-depleted stem cell transplant. CDR3 residues: CASSQEGQGSLYGYTF. The CDR3 DNA is TGTGCCAGCAGCCAAGAGGGACAGGGAAGCCTCTATGGCTACACCTTC.